This TCR beta chain was sequenced for a study of blood T cell repertoires in COVID-19. Study overall: Sites in the United States, Italy and Spain provided acute and convalescent COVID-19 samples. T cells, B-cell-depleted T cells, or PBMCs provided the cDNA or gDNA that served as material.

How the authors handled the data: Estimates of nucleated cell counts were drawn from the amplification of reference gene primers. Measured with immunoSEQ multiplex PCR; TCRdb has only the in-frame clones, and not every one. V, J and clone size are those of that table, while D and trimming were read from the DNA. The profile shows about 270,000 clones, around four fifths of them singletons. The trim removed 4 bases at V and 3 bases at J, leaving 18 bases unmatched. The germline gives CDR1 SGHKS, CDR2 YYEKEE (reference sequence). This CDR3 has 19 amino acids. This TCR was recovered from an elderly man with acute or convalescent COVID-19. The V call is TRBV5-5, the J call TRBJ1-4; 7 bases map to TRBD1. The sequencing input was peripheral blood. Here the CDR3 DNA reads TGTGCCAGCAGCCAGGGCGTTCAGACAGGGTCCGGGGCTAATGAAAAACTGTTTTTT. Its protein product is CASSQGVQTGSGANEKLFF.